This T cell receptor (beta chain) originates from a study of T cell repertoires in cytomegalovirus infection. Whole-study context: An indication of both CMV infection and matching HLA type came from public TCR beta signatures. Overall study results and limits: Using cumulative public TCR beta family frequency, the authors identified those who carried CMV together with the relevant HLA.

To note about this clonotype: What it binds is unknown.

The germline V gene encodes CDR1 SGHRS and CDR2 YFSETQ. The CDR3 is 14 amino acids. V dropped 6 bases and J dropped 3 bases, with 13 bases sitting between them. TCRdb re-derived calls from the reads in MiXCR, one entry per CDR3 protein. The table records some 120,000 distinct CDR3 sequences, over 9% of them present only once. Sample: PBMCs, sequenced either directly or after in vitro stimulation (not recorded which). The chain carries TRBV5-1 and TRBJ2-1, with D unresolved. The receptor was derived from a human donor in good health (CMV status not recorded). Some clones in this sample may be carry-over from other donors' samples. Here the CDR3 reads CASKTDGYYNEQFF. For the CDR3, the DNA is TGCGCCAGCAAGACGGACGGGTACTACAATGAGCAGTTCTTC.